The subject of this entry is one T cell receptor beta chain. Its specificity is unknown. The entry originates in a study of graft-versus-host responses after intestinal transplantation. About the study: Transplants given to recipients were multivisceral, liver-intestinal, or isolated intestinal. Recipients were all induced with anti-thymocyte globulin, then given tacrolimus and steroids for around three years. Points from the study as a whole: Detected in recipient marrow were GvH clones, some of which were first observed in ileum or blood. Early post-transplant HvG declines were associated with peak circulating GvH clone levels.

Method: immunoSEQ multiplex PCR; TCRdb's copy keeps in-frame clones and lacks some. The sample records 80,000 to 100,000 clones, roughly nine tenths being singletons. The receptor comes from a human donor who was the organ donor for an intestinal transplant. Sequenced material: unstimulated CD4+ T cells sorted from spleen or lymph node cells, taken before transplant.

The CDR3 region is CASSRNDRGETQYF. In DNA form, the CDR3 reads TGTGCCAGCAGTAGGAACGACAGGGGCGAGACCCAGTACTTC. The rearrangement joins TRBV28 to TRBJ2-5, with 8 positions matching TRBD1. V was clipped by 5 bases and J by 5 bases; unmatched bases: 7. CDR1 MDHEN and CDR2 SYDVKM come from the germline V gene. The CDR3 length is 14 residues.